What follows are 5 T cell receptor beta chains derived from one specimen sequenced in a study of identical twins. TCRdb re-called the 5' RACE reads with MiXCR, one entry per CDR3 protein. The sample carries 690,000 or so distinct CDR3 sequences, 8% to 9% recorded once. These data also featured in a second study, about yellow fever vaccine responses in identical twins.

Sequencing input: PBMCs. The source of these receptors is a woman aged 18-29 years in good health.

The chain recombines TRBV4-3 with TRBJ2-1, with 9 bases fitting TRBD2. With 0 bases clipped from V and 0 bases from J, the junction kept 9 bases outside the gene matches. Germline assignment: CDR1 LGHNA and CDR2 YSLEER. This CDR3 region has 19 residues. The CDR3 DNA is TGCGCCAGCAGCCAAGAAAAAGCGGGAGGTCTTAGCTCCTACAATGAGCAGTTCTTC. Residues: CASSQEKAGGLSSYNEQFF.

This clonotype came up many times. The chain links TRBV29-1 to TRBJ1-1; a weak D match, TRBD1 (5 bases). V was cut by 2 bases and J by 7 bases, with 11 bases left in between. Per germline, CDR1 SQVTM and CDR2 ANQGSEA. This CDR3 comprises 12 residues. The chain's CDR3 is CSVETGGDEAFF. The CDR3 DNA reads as TGCAGCGTTGAAACAGGAGGGGATGAAGCTTTCTTT.

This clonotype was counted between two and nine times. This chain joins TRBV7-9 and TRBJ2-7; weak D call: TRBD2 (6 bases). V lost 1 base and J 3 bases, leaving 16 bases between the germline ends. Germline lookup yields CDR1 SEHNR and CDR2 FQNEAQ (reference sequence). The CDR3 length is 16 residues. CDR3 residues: CASSLGGRGIRYEQYF. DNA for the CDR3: TGTGCCAGCAGCTTAGGGGGTCGGGGGATACGCTACGAGCAGTACTTC.

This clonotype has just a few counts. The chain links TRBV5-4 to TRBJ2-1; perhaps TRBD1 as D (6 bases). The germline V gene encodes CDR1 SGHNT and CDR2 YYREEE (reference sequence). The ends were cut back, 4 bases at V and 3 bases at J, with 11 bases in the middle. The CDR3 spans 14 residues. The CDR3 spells CASSQDRYYNEQFF. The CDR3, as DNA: TGTGCCAGCAGCCAGGACAGATACTACAATGAGCAGTTCTTC.

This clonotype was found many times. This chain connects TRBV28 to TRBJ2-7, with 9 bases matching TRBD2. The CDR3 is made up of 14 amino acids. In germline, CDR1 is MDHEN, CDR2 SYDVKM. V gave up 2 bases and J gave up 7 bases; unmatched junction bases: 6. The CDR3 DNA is TGTGCCAGCAGTTTAGCGGGAGGGCCGGGTGAGCAGTACTTC. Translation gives CASSLAGGPGEQYF.